The 18 T cell receptor beta chains reported below all come from one sample, sequenced in a study of T-cell memory formation after mild COVID-19. One entry per CDR3 protein results from TCRdb running MiXCR on the 5' RACE reads. This sample has roughly 410,000 distinct CDR3 sequences; approximately 24% occur once, and the top ten carry around 8.8%. The sample comprised PBMCs or a T cell subset sorted from them (not recorded which). The origin of the receptors is an adult woman who had mild COVID-19 (a few samples of this study predate the infection). Cell type and time point are not known.

This clonotype occurred many times. J is TRBJ2-1 and V is TRBV2; TRBD1 aligns across 8 bases. The V gene's germline CDR1 is SNHLY and CDR2 FYNNEI. After removal of 6 bases from V and 7 bases from J, the junction contained 11 bases not matched to a gene. This CDR3 has 15 residues. The CDR3 coding sequence is TGTGCCAGCAGACACACTGGACAGGGATTGAATGAGCAGTTCTTC. Protein sequence: CASRHTGQGLNEQFF. Variable domain in full (rest from reference TRBV2 and TRBJ2-1): EPEVTQTPSHQVTQMGQEVILRCVPISNHLYFYWYRQILGQKVEFLVSFYNNEISEKSEIFDDQFSVERPDGSNFTLKIRSTKLEDSAMYFCASRHTGQGLNEQFFGPGTRLTVL.

This clonotype was recorded a few times. The chain has TRBV7-8 and TRBJ1-1, with D possibly TRBD1 on 6 matching bases. V shed 0 bases and J shed 5 bases, with 7 bases lying between them. From germline, CDR1 is SGHVS and CDR2 FQNEAQ. CDR3 size: 13 residues. The chain's CDR3 is CASSLAQGTEAFF. The CDR3 coding sequence is TGTGCCAGCAGCTTAGCTCAGGGGACTGAAGCTTTCTTT.

This clonotype was detected only a few times. The V call is TRBV20-1, the J call TRBJ2-1; tentatively, D is TRBD1 or TRBD2 (6 bases each). Trimming stripped 6 bases from V and 4 bases from J, with 19 bases between. This CDR3 spans 15 amino acids. CDR1 and CDR2 (germline): DFQATT, SNEGSKA (reference sequence). CDR3 amino acids: CSAPGRAGTYNEQFF. Here the CDR3 DNA reads TGCAGTGCCCCTGGGCGGGCGGGGACATACAATGAGCAGTTCTTC.

The chain has TRBV9 and TRBJ2-1; D is possibly TRBD1 or TRBD2 (5 bases each). This CDR3 spans 16 amino acids. Trimming took off 0 bases at V and 4 bases at J, with 14 bases between the two ends. CDR1 SGDLS and CDR2 YYNGEE come from the germline V gene. The CDR3 protein is CASSVAGTAGYNEQFF. The CDR3 DNA sequence: TGTGCCAGCAGCGTAGCCGGGACCGCCGGTTACAATGAGCAGTTCTTC.

The chain combines TRBV15 with TRBJ1-5; no clear D gene. The CDR3 sequence is 13 residues long. V dropped 5 bases and J dropped 7 bases, with 12 bases sitting between them. The V gene's germline CDR1 is LNHNV and CDR2 YYDKDF (reference sequence). CDR3 loop: CATSAGSGQPQHF. Here the CDR3 DNA reads TGTGCCACCAGCGCGGGTTCAGGCCAGCCCCAGCATTTT. Looking up the rest from reference TRBV15 and TRBJ1-5 gives the full variable domain: DAMVIQNPRYQVTQFGKPVTLSCSQTLNHNVMYWYQQKSSQAPKLLFHYYDKDFNNEADTPDNFQSRRPNTSFCFLDIRSPGLGDTAMYLCATSAGSGQPQHFGDGTRLSIL.

In this sample, this clonotype turned up a few times. CDR3 DNA sequence: TGTGCCAGCAGACTCAGGGGGAAGGGCACCATATATTTT. Translated: CASRLRGKGTIYF. The chain combines TRBV12-3 or TRBV12-4 with TRBJ1-3, with 7 nucleotides matching TRBD1. Trimming cost V 6 bases and J 9 bases; bases outside gene matches: 8. The CDR3 is 13 residues long.

This clonotype was found many times. The V gene is TRBV12-3 or TRBV12-4, the J gene TRBJ2-7, with 7 bases aligning to TRBD2. The CDR3 consists of 16 residues. Trimming removed 0 bases from V and 0 bases from J; junction bases left unmatched: 5. The CDR3 loop is CASSLARGGSSYEQYF. As DNA, the CDR3 is TGTGCCAGCAGTTTAGCAAGGGGAGGGTCCTCCTACGAGCAGTACTTC.

The chain uses TRBV5-6 and TRBJ1-3; D is unclear. This CDR3 comprises 14 residues. V shed 3 bases and J shed 2 bases, with 9 bases lying between them. Germline-derived CDR1 and CDR2 are SGHDT and YYEEEE. The CDR3 sequence is CASSYPGTGNTIYF. The DNA of the CDR3 is TGTGCCAGCAGCTATCCGGGGACTGGAAACACCATATATTTT.

The chain links TRBV6-4 to TRBJ2-3; D is ambiguous. This CDR3 spans 14 amino acids. Germline CDR1 MRHNA, CDR2 SNTAGT. Trimming pared 5 bases from V and 0 bases from J, leaving 9 bases between. DNA of the CDR3: TGTGCCAGCAGTATGTCAGAGAGCACAGATACGCAGTATTTT. Protein sequence: CASSMSESTDTQYF.

The chain links TRBV27 to TRBJ1-2; unclear D gene. Germline V CDR1 and CDR2: MNHEY, SMNVEV (reference sequence). The V end lost 6 bases, the J end lost 2 bases, and 16 bases lay between the germline ends. This CDR3 contains 15 residues. CDR3 region: CASSFQRGRNYGYTF. DNA for the CDR3: TGTGCCAGCAGCTTCCAGAGAGGGAGGAACTATGGCTACACCTTC.

This clonotype was counted at least ten times. The CDR3 nucleotides read TGTGCCAGCAGCATCCGGGACAGCCTCACCGGGGAGCTGTTTTTT. It yields the protein CASSIRDSLTGELFF. This sequence joins TRBV5-5 and TRBJ2-2; the match to TRBD1 covers 7 bases. The CDR3 totals 15 residues. Germline CDR1 is SGHKS and CDR2 is YYEKEE (reference sequence). V dropped 4 bases and J dropped 4; count of bases not matched to a gene: 7.

The chain has TRBV5-4 and TRBJ1-1; 7 bases agree with TRBD1. Germline values: CDR1 SGHNT, CDR2 YYREEE (reference sequence). This CDR3 region has 14 residues. J gave up 5 bases and V 3 bases, and 7 bases lay outside the gene matches. For the CDR3, the DNA is TGTGCCAGCAGCTCCGGACAGGCTCATACTGAAGCTTTCTTT. It yields the protein CASSSGQAHTEAFF.

The chain recombines TRBV30 with TRBJ2-3; 15 nucleotides align to TRBD2. The CDR3 sequence is 15 residues long. CDR1 is GTSNPN and CDR2 is SVGIG in the germline V gene (reference sequence). V gave up 3 bases and J gave up 7 bases; unmatched junction bases: 5. The CDR3 spells CAWREGLAGGYTQYF. The CDR3 DNA follows: TGTGCCTGGAGAGAAGGACTAGCGGGAGGGTATACGCAGTATTTT.

This clonotype was counted between two and nine times. The chain is built from TRBV7-9 and TRBJ2-1; 10 bases agree with TRBD2. Germline V gene lookup returns CDR1 SEHNR and CDR2 FQNEAQ (reference sequence). V trimming: 5 bases; J trimming: 5 bases; junction bases outside the gene matches: 6. The CDR3 sequence is 15 residues long. Written as DNA, the CDR3 is TGTGCCAGCAGCGGCACTAGCGGGACGGACAATGAGCAGTTCTTC. Amino acids: CASSGTSGTDNEQFF.

The table lists this clonotype with a few counts. The chain links TRBV5-1 to TRBJ2-2; 10 positions agree with TRBD2. The CDR3 totals 18 residues. The germline CDR1 and CDR2 sequences are SGHRS and YFSETQ. Germline trimming cut 6 bases from V and 1 base from J; bases unmatched to any gene: 12. The CDR3 is CASMPGTLAGVNTGELFF. Written as DNA, the CDR3 is TGCGCCAGCATGCCAGGGACCCTAGCGGGGGTGAACACCGGGGAGCTGTTTTTT.

This sequence joins TRBV7-3 and TRBJ2-1, with TRBD2 as a possible D gene (7 bases). The V and J ends lost 5 bases and 9 bases respectively, with 23 bases between them. The CDR3 has 16 amino acids. Germline CDR1 is SGHTA and CDR2 is FQGTGA. CDR3 sequence reads: CASSPRVVRGALEQFF. Here the CDR3 DNA reads TGTGCCAGCAGCCCAAGGGTCGTTCGGGGGGCGCTTGAGCAGTTCTTC.

The V call is TRBV29-1, the J call TRBJ2-3; D is possibly TRBD1 or TRBD2 (6 bases each). The germline V and J ends were trimmed by 0 bases and 1 base, with 17 bases remaining between them. The CDR3 runs 17 residues. Germline CDR1 is SQVTM and CDR2 is ANQGSEA. For the CDR3, the DNA is TGCAGCGTTGAAGATGGTAAGGGGGGAGAGCGCACAGATACGCAGTATTTT. Translated: CSVEDGKGGERTDTQYF.

The chain employs TRBV30 and TRBJ1-4; no definite D call. CDR3 length: 13 amino acids. V dropped 3 bases and J dropped 8 bases, with 13 bases sitting between them. The germline CDR1 and CDR2 sequences are GTSNPN and SVGIG (reference sequence). CDR3 region: CAWSRERREKLFF. The DNA for the CDR3 is TGTGCCTGGAGCCGAGAGCGGAGGGAAAAACTGTTTTTT. The full variable domain, with the rest looked up from reference TRBV30 and TRBJ1-4, is SQTIHQWPATLVQPVGSPLSLECTVEGTSNPNLYWYRQAAGRGLQLLFYSVGIGQISSEVPQNLSASRPQDRQFILSSKKLLLSDSGFYLCAWSRERREKLFFGSGTQLSVL.